The TCR beta chain described here comes from a study of early T cells in non-severe SARS-CoV-2 infection. Background on the study: It was bulk RNA from unsorted whole blood that was sequenced, and the chains were unpaired. Study-wide points: VDJdb matching, biased toward anti-spike CD8 responses, missed private and CD4 specificities.

Attachment of unique molecular identifiers to individual cDNA molecules was performed. TCRdb passed the 5' RACE reads through MiXCR, listing each CDR3 protein once. This sample yields around 66,000 distinct CDR3 sequences, of which 13% are seen a single time; 7.5% to 9% belongs to the top ten. This clonotype was recorded many times. Its antigen remains unidentified. The V gene's germline CDR1 is MDHEN and CDR2 SYDVKM. The V end was cut by 8 bases, the J end by 7 bases, with 24 bases between. The CDR3 has 16 amino acids. The rearrangement joins TRBV28 to TRBJ2-1, with D possibly being TRBD2 (6 bases). The receptor was isolated from an adult who was a healthcare worker with PCR-confirmed SARS-CoV-2 infection or an uninfected control (not recorded which). Material for sequencing was whole blood. The CDR3 spells CASSPSGTPRINEQFF. The CDR3 bases are TGTGCCAGCTCTCCGTCCGGGACTCCTAGGATTAATGAGCAGTTCTTC.